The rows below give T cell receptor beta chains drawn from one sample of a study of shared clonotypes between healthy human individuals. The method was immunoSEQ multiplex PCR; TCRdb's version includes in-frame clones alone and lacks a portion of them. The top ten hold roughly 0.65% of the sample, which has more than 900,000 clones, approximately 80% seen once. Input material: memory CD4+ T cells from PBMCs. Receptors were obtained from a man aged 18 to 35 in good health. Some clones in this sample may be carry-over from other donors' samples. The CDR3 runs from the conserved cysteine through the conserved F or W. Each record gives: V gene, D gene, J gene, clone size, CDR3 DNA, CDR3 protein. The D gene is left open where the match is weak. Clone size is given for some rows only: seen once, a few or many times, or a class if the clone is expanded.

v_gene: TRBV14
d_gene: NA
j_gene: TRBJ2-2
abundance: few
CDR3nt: TGTGCCAGCAGCCCCCCGATAGGGGTTCCCGGGGAGCTGTTTTTT
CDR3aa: CASSPPIGVPGELFF

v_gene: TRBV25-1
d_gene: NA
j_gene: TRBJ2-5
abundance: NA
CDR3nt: TGTGCCAGCCGGGGGACGTTCAGGATTAGCCAGTACTTC
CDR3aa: CASRGTFRISQYF

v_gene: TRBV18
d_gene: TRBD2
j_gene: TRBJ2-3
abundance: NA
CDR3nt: TGTGCCAGCTCACGGTACGCGGGAGGGACTGCTAGCACAGATACGCAGTATTTT
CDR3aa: CASSRYAGGTASTDTQYF

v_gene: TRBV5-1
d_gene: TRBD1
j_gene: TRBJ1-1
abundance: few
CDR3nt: TGCGCCAGCAGCGCCGAAATGGGACAGGATAACACTGAAGCTTTCTTT
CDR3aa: CASSAEMGQDNTEAFF

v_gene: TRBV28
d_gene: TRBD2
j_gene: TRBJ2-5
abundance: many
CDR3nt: TGTGCCAGCAGTTCCAGCGGGAAGGAGACCCAGTACTTC
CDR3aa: CASSSSGKETQYF

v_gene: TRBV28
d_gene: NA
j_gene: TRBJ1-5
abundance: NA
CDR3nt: TGTGCCAGCAGTTTCCAGTTGGGAAATCAGCCCCAGCATTTT
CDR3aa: CASSFQLGNQPQHF

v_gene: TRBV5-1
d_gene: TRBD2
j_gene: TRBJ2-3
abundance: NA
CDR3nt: TGCGCCAGCAGCCAGGCAGGTGGGCTAGCGGGAGTTACGCAGTATTTT
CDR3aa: CASSQAGGLAGVTQYF

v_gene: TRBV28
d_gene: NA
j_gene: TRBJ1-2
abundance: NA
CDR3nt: TGTGCCAGCACCTTGACACATCTTAACTATGGCTACACCTTC
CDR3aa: CASTLTHLNYGYTF

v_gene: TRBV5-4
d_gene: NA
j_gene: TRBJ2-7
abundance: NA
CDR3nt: TGTGCCAGCAGCCCCAGGGTGGGACCCTACGAGCAGTACTTC
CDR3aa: CASSPRVGPYEQYF

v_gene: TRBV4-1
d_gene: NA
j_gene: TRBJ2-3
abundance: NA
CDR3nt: TGCGCCAGCAGCCAAGGGGGTCAACCCGATACGCAGTATTTT
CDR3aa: CASSQGGQPDTQYF

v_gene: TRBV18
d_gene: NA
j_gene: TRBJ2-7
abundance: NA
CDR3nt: TGTGCCAGCTCACCGGGGGGCACCTCCTACGAGCAGTACTTC
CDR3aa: CASSPGGTSYEQYF

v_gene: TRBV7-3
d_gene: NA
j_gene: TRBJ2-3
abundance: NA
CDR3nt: TGTGCCAGCAGCCCTGACTCGTTCACAGATACGCAGTATTTT
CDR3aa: CASSPDSFTDTQYF

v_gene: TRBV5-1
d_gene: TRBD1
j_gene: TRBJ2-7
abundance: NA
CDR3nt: TGCGCCAGCAGCTTCAGGGGACAGGGATTCGACGAGCAGTACTTC
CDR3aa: CASSFRGQGFDEQYF

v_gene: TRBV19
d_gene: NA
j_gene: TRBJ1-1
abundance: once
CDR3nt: TGTGCCACCTACCGGGGGCCTGAAGCTTTCTTT
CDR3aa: CATYRGPEAFF

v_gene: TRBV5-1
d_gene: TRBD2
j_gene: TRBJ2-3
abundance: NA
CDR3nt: TGCGCCAGCAGCTTGGGTCAGACTAGCGGGAGTACAGATACGCAGTATTTT
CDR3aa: CASSLGQTSGSTDTQYF

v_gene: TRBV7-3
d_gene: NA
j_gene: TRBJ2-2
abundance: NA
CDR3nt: TGTGCCAGCAGCTTATTGTCCGGGATGAACACCGGGGAGCTGTTTTTT
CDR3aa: CASSLLSGMNTGELFF

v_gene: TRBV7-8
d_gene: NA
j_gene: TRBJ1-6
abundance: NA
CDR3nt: TGTGCCAGCAGCTTTCCCCGGATCCCCTATAATTCACCCCTCCACTTT
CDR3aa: CASSFPRIPYNSPLHF

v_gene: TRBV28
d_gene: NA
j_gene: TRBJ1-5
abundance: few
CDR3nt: TGTGCCAGCAGTCCCCAGGGATTAGATAATCAGCCCCAGCATTTT
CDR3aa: CASSPQGLDNQPQHF

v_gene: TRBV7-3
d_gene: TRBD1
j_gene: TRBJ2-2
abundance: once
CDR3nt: TGTGCCAGCAGCTCCCGAACCTACACAGGGGGTACAGGGGAGCTGTTTTTT
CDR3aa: CASSSRTYTGGTGELFF

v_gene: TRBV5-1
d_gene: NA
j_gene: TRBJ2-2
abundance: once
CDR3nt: TGCGCCAGCAGCTTGTTGACGGGGGCGAACACCGGGGAGCTGTTTTTT
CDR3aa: CASSLLTGANTGELFF

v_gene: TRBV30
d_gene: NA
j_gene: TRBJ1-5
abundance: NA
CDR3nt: TGTGCCTGGAGCTCGGGGAGCAATCAGCCCCAGCATTTT
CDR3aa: CAWSSGSNQPQHF

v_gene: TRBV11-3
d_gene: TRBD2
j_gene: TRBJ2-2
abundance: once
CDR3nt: TGTGCCAGCAGCTCTCGGGGGGGCACCGGGGAGCTGTTTTTT
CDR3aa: CASSSRGGTGELFF

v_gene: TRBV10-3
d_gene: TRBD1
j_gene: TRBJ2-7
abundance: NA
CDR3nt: TGTGCCATCAGAGAATGGACAGGGAGAGTCTACGAGCAGTACTTC
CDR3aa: CAIREWTGRVYEQYF

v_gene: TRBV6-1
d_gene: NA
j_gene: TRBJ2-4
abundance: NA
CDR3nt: TGTGCCAGCACCATCCAGGCCCCGGGATTGGACATTCAGTACTTC
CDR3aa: CASTIQAPGLDIQYF

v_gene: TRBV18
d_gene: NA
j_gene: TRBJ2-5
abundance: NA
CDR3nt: TGTGCCAGCTCACCCCCGGGGGACACCCAAGAGACCCAGTACTTC
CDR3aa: CASSPPGDTQETQYF

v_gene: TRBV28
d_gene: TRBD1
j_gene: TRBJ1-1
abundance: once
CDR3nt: TGTGCCAGCAGTTCAAGGGACAGGGGGGCCACTGAAGCTTTCTTT
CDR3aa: CASSSRDRGATEAFF

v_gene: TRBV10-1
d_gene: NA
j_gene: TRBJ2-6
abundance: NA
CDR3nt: TGCGCCAGCAGTTCGGTCGGGTCCGGCGGGGCCAACGTCCTGACTTTC
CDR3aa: CASSSVGSGGANVLTF

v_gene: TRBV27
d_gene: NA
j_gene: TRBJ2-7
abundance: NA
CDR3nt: TGTGCCAGCAGTTACAAGGTAAACTACGAGCAGTACTTC
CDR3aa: CASSYKVNYEQYF

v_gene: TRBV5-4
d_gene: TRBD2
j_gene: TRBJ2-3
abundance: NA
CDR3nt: TGTGCCAGCAGCTTGGGAGGCGGGAGCACCACAAGCACAGATACGCAGTATTTT
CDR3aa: CASSLGGGSTTSTDTQYF

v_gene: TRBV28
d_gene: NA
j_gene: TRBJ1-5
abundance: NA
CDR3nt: TGTGCCAGCAGTTTTCCCCCTGCGCCCCAGCATTTT
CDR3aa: CASSFPPAPQHF

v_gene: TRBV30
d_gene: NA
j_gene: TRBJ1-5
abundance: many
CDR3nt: TGTGCCTGGAGTGTAACGGGAGAGGGTACGGCACCGTATCAGCCCCAGCATTTT
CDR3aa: CAWSVTGEGTAPYQPQHF

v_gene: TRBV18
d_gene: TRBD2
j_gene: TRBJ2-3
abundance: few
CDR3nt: TGTGCCAGCTCCCCACCTGGACGAGGCGGGGGTACTACGCAGTATTTT
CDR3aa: CASSPPGRGGGTTQYF

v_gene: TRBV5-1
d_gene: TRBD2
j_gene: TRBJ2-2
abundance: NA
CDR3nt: TGCGCCAGCAGCCCGTGGACTAGCGTACCCACCGGGGAGCTGTTTTTT
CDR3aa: CASSPWTSVPTGELFF

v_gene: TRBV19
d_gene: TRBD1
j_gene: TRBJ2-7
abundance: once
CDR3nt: TGTGCCAGTAGCCTGATCCCGGGACAGGGGTCCCACGAGCAGTACTTC
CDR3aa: CASSLIPGQGSHEQYF

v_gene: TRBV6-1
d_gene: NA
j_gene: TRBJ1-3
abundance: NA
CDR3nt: TGTGCCAGCAGTGAAGTAGAGGGGTTAAGCGGAAACACCATATATTTT
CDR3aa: CASSEVEGLSGNTIYF

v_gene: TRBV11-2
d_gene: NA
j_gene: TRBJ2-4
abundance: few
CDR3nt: TGTGCCAGCAGCTCACCGACGGGGGCGTCGGACATTCAGTACTTC
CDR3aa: CASSSPTGASDIQYF

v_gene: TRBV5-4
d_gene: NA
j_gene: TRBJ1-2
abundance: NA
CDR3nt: TGTGCCAGCAGCTTGAATCAGGGGTTGCAGTTGGGCTACACCTTC
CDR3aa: CASSLNQGLQLGYTF

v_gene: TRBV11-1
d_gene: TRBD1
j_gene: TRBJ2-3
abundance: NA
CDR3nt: TGTGCCAGCAGCTTAGGACAGGGGGCCGCAGATACGCAGTATTTT
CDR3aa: CASSLGQGAADTQYF

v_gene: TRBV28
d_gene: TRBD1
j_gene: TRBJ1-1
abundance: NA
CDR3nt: TGTGCCAGCAGTTTGGGACAGGGGTTTGAAGCTTTCTTT
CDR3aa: CASSLGQGFEAFF

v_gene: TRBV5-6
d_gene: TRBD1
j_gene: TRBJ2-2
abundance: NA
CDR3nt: TGTGCCAGCAGCCGCAGGGGGCATGGCGGGGAGCTGTTTTTT
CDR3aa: CASSRRGHGGELFF

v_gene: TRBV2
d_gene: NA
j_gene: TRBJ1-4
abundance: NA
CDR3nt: TGTGCCAGCTCCCCGGCGGGTGCTAATGAAAAACTGTTTTTT
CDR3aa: CASSPAGANEKLFF

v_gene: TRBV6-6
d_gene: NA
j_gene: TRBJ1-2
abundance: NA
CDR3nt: TGTGCCAGCAGTTATCAGGGTATCGGTGGCTACACCTTC
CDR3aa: CASSYQGIGGYTF

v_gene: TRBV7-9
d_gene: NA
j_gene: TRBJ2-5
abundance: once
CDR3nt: TGTGCCAGCAGCTTAGCGGGGATAGAGACCCAGTACTTC
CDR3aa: CASSLAGIETQYF

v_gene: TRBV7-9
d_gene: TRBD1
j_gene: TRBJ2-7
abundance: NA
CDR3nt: TGTGCCAGCAGCTTAGCACAGGGGGCGGGCGAGCAGTACTTC
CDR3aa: CASSLAQGAGEQYF

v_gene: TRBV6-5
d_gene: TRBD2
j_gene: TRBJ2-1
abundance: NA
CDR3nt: TGTGCCAGCAGATTTAGCGGGACCTACAATGAGCAGTTCTTC
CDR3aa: CASRFSGTYNEQFF

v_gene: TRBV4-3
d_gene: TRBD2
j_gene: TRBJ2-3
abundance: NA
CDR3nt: TGCGCCAGCAGCCAAGATCAAGGACTAGTCATTGATACGCAGTATTTT
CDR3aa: CASSQDQGLVIDTQYF

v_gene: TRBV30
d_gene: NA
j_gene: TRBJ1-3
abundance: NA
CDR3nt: TGTGCCTGGAGTGTACGGTGCAGATTCCCCTCTGGAAACACCATATATTTT
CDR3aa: CAWSVRCRFPSGNTIYF

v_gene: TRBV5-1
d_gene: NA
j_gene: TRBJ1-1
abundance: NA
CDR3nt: TGCGCCAGCAGGGTCGGGGATGGAGTGACTGAAGCTTTCTTT
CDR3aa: CASRVGDGVTEAFF

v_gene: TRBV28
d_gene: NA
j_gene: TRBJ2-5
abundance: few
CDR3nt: TGTGCCAGCAGTTTGGCTGGCAGGGAGGAGACCCAGTACTTC
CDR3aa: CASSLAGREETQYF

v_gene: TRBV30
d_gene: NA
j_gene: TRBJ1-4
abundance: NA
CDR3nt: TGTGCCTGGGGAGGAGAAAAACTGTTTTTT
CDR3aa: CAWGGEKLFF

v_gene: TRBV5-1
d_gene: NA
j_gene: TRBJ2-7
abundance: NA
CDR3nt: TGCGCCAGCAGCTTGGGTAGAGGGAGGTACGAGCAGTACTTC
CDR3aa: CASSLGRGRYEQYF

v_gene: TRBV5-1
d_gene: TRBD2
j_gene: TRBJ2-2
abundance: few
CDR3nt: TGCGCCAGCAGCCCTCGGGGGGACACCGGGGAGCTGTTTTTT
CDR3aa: CASSPRGDTGELFF

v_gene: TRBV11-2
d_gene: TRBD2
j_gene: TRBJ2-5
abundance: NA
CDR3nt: TGTGCCAGCAGCTCTTTCCTCCGGAGCGGGGAGGAGACCCAGTACTTC
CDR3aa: CASSSFLRSGEETQYF

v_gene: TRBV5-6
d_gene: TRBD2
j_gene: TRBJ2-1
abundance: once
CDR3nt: TGTGCCAGCAGCTGGTTAGCGGGATCCTACAATGAGCAGTTCTTC
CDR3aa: CASSWLAGSYNEQFF

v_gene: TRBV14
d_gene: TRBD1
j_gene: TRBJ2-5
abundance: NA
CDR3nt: TGTGCCAGCAGCCAAGTAGACAGGGGAGAGACCCAGTACTTC
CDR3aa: CASSQVDRGETQYF